This T cell receptor beta chain was recorded in a study of beta chain features in type 1 diabetes. All of the isolated RNA was reverse transcribed, so expressed TCRB transcripts were sequenced. The table came from immunoSEQ multiplex PCR; TCRdb's copy has only in-frame clones and leaves some out. This sample has under 200,000 clones, with under 9.5% found just once. In this sample, this clone turned up a few times. Germline assignment: CDR1 SGHDT and CDR2 YYEEEE. The V end was cut by 1 base, the J end by 6 bases, with 23 bases between. This CDR3 has 18 amino acids. This chain joins TRBV5-6 and TRBJ2-1; D perhaps matches TRBD1 (6 bases). Specimen: central memory CD4+ T cells from blood. The clonotype was recovered from a man between 18 and 29 years old in good health. The CDR3 loop reads CASSLIGRGTHQGNEQFF. The CDR3 DNA sequence: TGTGCCAGCAGCTTGATAGGCAGGGGCACACACCAAGGCAATGAGCAGTTCTTC.